Below, 22 T cell receptor beta chains from the same sample are listed, as sequenced in a study of shared clonotypes between healthy human individuals. Naive CD8 cells lacked CD45RO, underwent positive selection for CCR7 and left out terminally differentiated effector memory CD45RA+ cells. The repertoire was sequenced with immunoSEQ multiplex PCR; TCRdb's copy has only in-frame clones and lacks some. The repertoire holds 750,000 to 1,000,000 clones, about 91% seen once, with less than 25% in the top ten. Material for sequencing was naive CD8+ T cells sorted from blood. These receptors were collected from a man between 25 and 39 years old in good health.

The rearrangement joins TRBV19 to TRBJ2-2; D gene ambiguous. V was clipped by 1 base and J by 4 bases, with 7 bases between them. The CDR3 consists of 14 residues. In germline, CDR1 is LNHDA, CDR2 SQIVND (reference sequence). The CDR3 is CASSIGVGTGELFF. As DNA, the CDR3 is TGTGCCAGTAGTATAGGGGTGGGCACCGGGGAGCTGTTTTTT.

This clone occurred a few times. CDR3 coding DNA: TGTGCCTCCCAGGGAGCCGGGATGAGCTATGGCTACACCTTC. As protein: CASQGAGMSYGYTF. This chain connects TRBV9 to TRBJ1-2; D may be TRBD1 (5 bases). The CDR3 has 14 amino acids. Trimming left V 10 bases short and J 4 bases short, with 20 bases between. Germline CDR1 and CDR2: SGDLS and YYNGEE.

The chain recombines TRBV29-1 with TRBJ2-7; D is possibly TRBD1 or TRBD2 (5 bases each). Germline V lookup: CDR1 SQVTM, CDR2 ANQGSEA. The CDR3 has 15 amino acids. With 2 bases removed from V and 6 bases from J, the gap between germline ends came to 20 bases. Written as DNA, the CDR3 is TGCAGCGTTGAAATAGGGGACCGAGCTCAAGGCGAGCAGTACTTC. Amino acid sequence: CSVEIGDRAQGEQYF.

On this clone itself: The same CDR3 also results from other DNA sequences found in this sample. V is TRBV11-2 and J is TRBJ1-5, with D uncertain. V was shortened by 1 base and J by 0 bases, with 4 bases between the two germline ends. This CDR3 spans 14 amino acids. Looked up from germline, CDR1 is SGHAT and CDR2 is FQNNGV. The CDR3: CASSLGDSNQPQHF. DNA of the CDR3: TGTGCCAGCAGCTTAGGGGATAGCAATCAGCCCCAGCATTTT.

In this sample, this clone turned up once. The chain combines TRBV27 with TRBJ2-7; 7 bases match TRBD1. Trimming removed 3 bases from V and 3 bases from J; junction bases left unmatched: 11. The length of the CDR3 is 16 residues. The germline V gene has CDR1 MNHEY and CDR2 SMNVEV (reference sequence). CDR3 coding DNA: TGTGCCAGCAGTTTCACAGGGGAATCCCCCTACTACGAGCAGTACTTC. Translation: CASSFTGESPYYEQYF.

This chain joins TRBV15 and TRBJ2-7; D is possibly TRBD1 or TRBD2 (5 bases each). The CDR3 sequence is 16 residues long. Germline CDR1 is LNHNV and CDR2 is YYDKDF (reference sequence). Trimming shortened V by 3 bases and J by 3 bases, and 18 bases separated the two germline ends. The CDR3 bases are TGTGCCACCAGCAGGAGCACCACGGGACCGATCTACGAGCAGTACTTC. As protein: CATSRSTTGPIYEQYF.

The V gene is TRBV29-1, the J gene TRBJ2-7; 10 nucleotides match TRBD2. The CDR3 loop spans 17 amino acids. CDR1 SQVTM and CDR2 ANQGSEA come from the germline V gene. J lost 4 bases, V lost 7 bases, and 19 bases had no gene match. Written as DNA, the CDR3 is TGCAGCGCCACCGGGACTAGCGACACAATCCCCGGGTACGAGCAGTACTTC. Translation: CSATGTSDTIPGYEQYF.

The CDR3 region is CASSFEGGSYNEQFF. The CDR3 nucleotides are TGTGCCAGCAGCTTTGAGGGAGGCTCCTACAATGAGCAGTTCTTC. The chain links TRBV5-4 to TRBJ2-1, with D possibly TRBD2 on 6 matching bases. In germline, CDR1 is SGHNT, CDR2 YYREEE (reference sequence). Trimming took 2 bases from V and 0 from J, leaving 9 bases between them. The CDR3 length is 15 residues.

The V and J genes are TRBV21-1 and TRBJ2-7; the table gives TRBD1 as D, unverified against the DNA. TRBV21-1 is recorded as a pseudogene. The CDR3 totals 15 residues. The CDR3 is CASTQRQVLSYEQYF. DNA for the CDR3: TGTGCCAGCACCCAAAGACAGGTCCTGTCCTACGAGCAGTACTTC.

This chain uses TRBV2 with TRBJ2-7; a weak D match, TRBD2 (6 bases). Germline CDR1 SNHLY, CDR2 FYNNEI. The V gene lost 8 bases and the J gene lost 1 base, with 12 bases spanning the gap. The CDR3 loop spans 13 amino acids. The CDR3 DNA sequence: TGTGCCAGCGAGGAGGGAACATCCTACGAGCAGTACTTC. Protein sequence: CASEEGTSYEQYF.

The chain joins TRBV7-6 to TRBJ1-1; D gene unclear. Trimming cost V 5 bases and J 1 base, with 8 bases left between them. The CDR3 extends over 13 amino acids. Germline-derived CDR1 and CDR2 are SGHVS and FNYEAQ. The CDR3 DNA reads TGTGCCAGCAGCCTACAAGCGAACACTGAAGCTTTCTTT. Residues: CASSLQANTEAFF.

The chain has TRBV4-1 and TRBJ1-4, with D tentatively TRBD1 (6 bases). Germline CDR1 is MGHRA and CDR2 is YSYEKL. V was pared by 3 bases and J by 6 bases, with 17 bases between. This CDR3 region has 16 residues. CDR3 nucleotides: TGCGCCAGCAGCCAGTTCGGGGGGCAGGATGATGAAAAACTGTTTTTT. Protein: CASSQFGGQDDEKLFF.

The chain couples TRBV15 to TRBJ2-1, with 7 bases fitting TRBD2. The CDR3 covers 15 residues. Trimming removed 1 base from V and 5 bases from J; junction bases left unmatched: 5. Germline V gene data show CDR1 as LNHNV and CDR2 as YYDKDF (reference sequence). The DNA for the CDR3 is TGTGCCACCAGCAGAGTCGGGGGGAGGCACAATGAGCAGTTCTTC. Its translation is CATSRVGGRHNEQFF.

The chain employs TRBV4-1 and TRBJ1-1; possibly TRBD1 for D (5 bases). Per the germline V gene, CDR1 is MGHRA and CDR2 is YSYEKL. The CDR3 loop spans 19 amino acids. V gave up 0 bases and J gave up 5 bases, with 25 bases separating them. The CDR3 DNA sequence: TGCGCCAGCAGCCAAGATCGGCGACAGATCGCCCGGAAAGAGACTGAAGCTTTCTTT. This sequence encodes CASSQDRRQIARKETEAFF.

V gene TRBV4-3 combines with J gene TRBJ2-7, with 10 bases that match TRBD2. Looked up from germline, CDR1 is LGHNA and CDR2 is YSLEER. V was clipped by 3 bases and J by 3 bases; unmatched bases: 8. The CDR3 is made up of 16 amino acids. The CDR3 sequence: CASSQGSGRPFYEQYF. In DNA, the CDR3 is TGCGCCAGCAGCCAGGGTAGCGGGAGGCCTTTCTACGAGCAGTACTTC.

A remark on this clone: Mismatch with germline at one junction end may stem from a read error. The CDR3 DNA reads as TGTGCTAGCAGCTGGCGGGAAAAACTGTTTTTT. Its translation is CASSWREKLFF. The genes are TRBV7-7 and TRBJ1-4; D not certain. The CDR3 length is 11 residues. Germline-derived CDR1 and CDR2 are SSHAT and FNYEAQ (reference sequence). The whole variable domain, filled in from reference TRBV7-7 and TRBJ1-4, reads GAGVSQSPRYKVTKRGQDVTLRCDPISSHATLYWYQQALGQGPEFLTYFNYEAQPDKSGLPSDRFSAERPEGSISTLTIQRTEQRDSAMYRCASSWREKLFFGSGTQLSVL.

The V gene is TRBV9, the J gene TRBJ2-1; 9 nucleotides line up with TRBD1. This CDR3 spans 14 amino acids. The J segment lost 9 bases and the V segment lost 3 bases, leaving 7 bases of the junction unmatched. Germline CDR1 and CDR2: SGDLS and YYNGEE. The CDR3 loop is CASSAWDRAGEQFF. The CDR3 region has the DNA TGTGCCAGCAGCGCCTGGGACAGGGCGGGTGAGCAGTTCTTC.

This clone is a singleton in its sample. V and J are TRBV9 and TRBJ2-1; TRBD2 matches at 12 bases. V shed 4 bases, J shed 7 bases, and the junction held 12 bases outside the gene matches. The CDR3 extends over 17 amino acids. Per the germline V gene, CDR1 is SGDLS and CDR2 is YYNGEE. CDR3 nucleotide sequence: TGTGCCAGCAGCCAATATGAGCTAGCGGGAGGGAATAATGAGCAGTTCTTC. Protein product: CASSQYELAGGNNEQFF.

This chain uses TRBV10-3 with TRBJ2-7; no reliable D call. V was trimmed by 5 bases and J by 2 bases, leaving 13 bases between them. Per germline, CDR1 ENHRY and CDR2 SYGVKD. The CDR3 runs 14 residues. The CDR3 loop reads CAISIMHIPYEQYF. The CDR3 DNA is TGTGCCATCAGTATAATGCATATACCCTACGAGCAGTACTTC.

The rearrangement links TRBV7-9 to TRBJ1-2; D is uncertain. Deletions cut 6 bases from V and 0 bases from J, with 17 bases between. CDR3 size: 16 residues. From germline, CDR1 is SEHNR and CDR2 FQNEAQ (reference sequence). CDR3 residues: CASSQKRKGSNYGYTF. In DNA, the CDR3 is TGTGCCAGCAGTCAAAAACGTAAAGGCTCTAACTATGGCTACACCTTC.

V usage is TRBV4-3 and J usage is TRBJ2-1; D possibly uses TRBD1 or TRBD2 (5 bases each). The CDR3 is 17 residues long. CDR1 is LGHNA, CDR2 YSLEER, per germline. V lost 0 bases and J lost 5, with 17 bases in between. The CDR3 reads CASSQEVGEHGHNEQFF. The CDR3 bases are TGCGCCAGCAGCCAAGAGGTGGGGGAACACGGACACAATGAGCAGTTCTTC.

CDR3 bases: TGTGCCAGCAGCTTATCCCAGCGTTCTAGCACAGATACGCAGTATTTT. Residues: CASSLSQRSSTDTQYF. The rearrangement links TRBV7-6 to TRBJ2-3; D unresolved. This CDR3 is built from 16 residues. Trimming took off 2 bases at V and 0 bases at J, with 12 bases between the two ends. In germline, CDR1 is SGHVS, CDR2 FNYEAQ.